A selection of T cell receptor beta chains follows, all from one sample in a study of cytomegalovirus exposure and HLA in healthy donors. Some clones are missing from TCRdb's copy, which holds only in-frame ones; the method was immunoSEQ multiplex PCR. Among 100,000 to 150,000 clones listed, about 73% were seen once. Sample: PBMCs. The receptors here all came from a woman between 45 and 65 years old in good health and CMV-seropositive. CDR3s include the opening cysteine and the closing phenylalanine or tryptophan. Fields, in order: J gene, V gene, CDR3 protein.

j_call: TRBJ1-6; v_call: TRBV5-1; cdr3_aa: CASSSYDDSYNSPLHF
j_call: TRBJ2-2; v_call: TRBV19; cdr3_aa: CASSPRRWNTGELFF
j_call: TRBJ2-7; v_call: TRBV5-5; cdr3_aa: CASSWGQGAAYF
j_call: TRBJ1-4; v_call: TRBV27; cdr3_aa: CASSLSRATNEKLFF
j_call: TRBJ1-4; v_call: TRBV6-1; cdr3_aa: CASSGGQGPRKLFF
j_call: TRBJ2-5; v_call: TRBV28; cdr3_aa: CASTPGGPQETQYF
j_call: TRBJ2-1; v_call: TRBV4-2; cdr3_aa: CASSQSFTEQFF
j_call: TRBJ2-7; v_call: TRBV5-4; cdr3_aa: CASSSPLSYEQYF
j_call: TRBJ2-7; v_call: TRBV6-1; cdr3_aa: CASSPGQGLYEQYF
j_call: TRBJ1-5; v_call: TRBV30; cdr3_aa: CAIGQRGSQPQHF
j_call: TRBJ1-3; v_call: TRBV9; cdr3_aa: CASSEQAGGVGNTIYF
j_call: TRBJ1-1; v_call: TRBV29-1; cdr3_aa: CSVRTGANTEAFF
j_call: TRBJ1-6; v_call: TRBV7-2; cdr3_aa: CASSLLQGTNSPLHF
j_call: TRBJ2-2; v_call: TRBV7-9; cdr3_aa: CASSLAAGDTGELFF
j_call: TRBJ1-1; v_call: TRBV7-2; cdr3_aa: CASSLGGEVTEAFF
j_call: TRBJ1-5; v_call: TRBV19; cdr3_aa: CASSVGQTRNQPQHF
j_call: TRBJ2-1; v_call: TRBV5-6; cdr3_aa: CASSLAGQGTRDGVF
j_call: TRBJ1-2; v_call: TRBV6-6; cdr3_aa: CASSTGPTGTF
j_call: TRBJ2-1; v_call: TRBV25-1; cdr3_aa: CASSEPGTVNNEQFF
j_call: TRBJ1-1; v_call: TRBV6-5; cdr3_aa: CASSYRGPMNTEAFF
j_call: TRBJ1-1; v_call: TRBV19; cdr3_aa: CARSPQGVGFPSEAFF
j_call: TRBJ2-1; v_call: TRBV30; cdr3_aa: CAWMGDRESNEQFF
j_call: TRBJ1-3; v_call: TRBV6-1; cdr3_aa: CASRPPGGTGNTIYF
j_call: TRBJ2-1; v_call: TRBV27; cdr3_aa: CASSLINNEQFF
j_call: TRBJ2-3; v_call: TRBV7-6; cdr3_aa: CASSLGTSGGLSTDTQYF
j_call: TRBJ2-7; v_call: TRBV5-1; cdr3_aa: CASSLGHRVDSDEQYF
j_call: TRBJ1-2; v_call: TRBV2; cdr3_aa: CASRATGSEGYTF
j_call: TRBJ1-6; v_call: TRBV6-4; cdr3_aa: CASSDSPGNSPLHF
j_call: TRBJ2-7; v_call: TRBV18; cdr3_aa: CASSPGTAGSYEQYF
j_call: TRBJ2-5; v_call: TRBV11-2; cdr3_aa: CASSFSGQDQETQYF
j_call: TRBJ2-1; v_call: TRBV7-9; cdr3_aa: CASGPPFNNEQFF
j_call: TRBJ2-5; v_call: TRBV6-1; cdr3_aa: CASIELPETQYF
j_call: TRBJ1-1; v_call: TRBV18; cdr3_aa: CASSPPDRNTEAFF
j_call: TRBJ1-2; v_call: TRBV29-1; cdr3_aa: CSVTKQGKYGYTF
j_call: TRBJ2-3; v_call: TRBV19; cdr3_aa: CASRGLAGGTPETQYF
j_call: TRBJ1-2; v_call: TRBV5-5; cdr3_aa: CASSFQEPTYGYTF
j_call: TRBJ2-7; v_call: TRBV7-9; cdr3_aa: CSVRPGSYEQYF
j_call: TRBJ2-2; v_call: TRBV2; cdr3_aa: CASRQTGGNTGELFF
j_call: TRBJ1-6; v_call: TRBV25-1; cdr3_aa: CASRTQGNNSPLHF
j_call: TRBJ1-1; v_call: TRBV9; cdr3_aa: CASSVGGRREAFF
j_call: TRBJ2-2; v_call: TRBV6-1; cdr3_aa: CASSSGTGYGELFF
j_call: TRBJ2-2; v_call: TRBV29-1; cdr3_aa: CSVSSTNTGELFF
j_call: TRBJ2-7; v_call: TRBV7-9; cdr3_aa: CASSTRRVTGSGSREQYF
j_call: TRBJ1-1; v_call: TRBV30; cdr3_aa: CAWSSTGVGAEAFF
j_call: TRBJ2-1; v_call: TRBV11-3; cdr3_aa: CASSPGGDAEQFF
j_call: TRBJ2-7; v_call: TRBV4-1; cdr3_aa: CASSQDRTSGYEQYF
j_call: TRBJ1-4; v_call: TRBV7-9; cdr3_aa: CASSLGANEKLFF
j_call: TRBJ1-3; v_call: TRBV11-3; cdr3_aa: CASSPGQGPGNTIYF
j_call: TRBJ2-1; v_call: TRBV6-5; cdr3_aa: CASRELGFNEQFF
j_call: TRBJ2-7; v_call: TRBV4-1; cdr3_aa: CASSQGIPRGQGEQYF
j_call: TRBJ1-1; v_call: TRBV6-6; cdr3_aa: CASSLGRQGAFF
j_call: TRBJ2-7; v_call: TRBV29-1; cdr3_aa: CSGRGGRGRNEQYF
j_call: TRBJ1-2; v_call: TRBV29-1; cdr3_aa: CSVEGPKTGYYGYTF
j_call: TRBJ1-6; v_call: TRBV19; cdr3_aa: CASSIYRNSPLHF
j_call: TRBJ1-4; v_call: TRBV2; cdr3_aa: CASERGQGSNEKLFF